Listed below are T cell receptor beta chains from one sample, sequenced in a study of shared clonotypes between healthy human individuals. The repertoire was sequenced with immunoSEQ multiplex PCR; TCRdb's copy has only in-frame clones and lacks some. The sample includes approximately 1.9 million clones, about 94% seen only once; the top ten take less than 2%. Sequencing input: naive CD8+ T cells from PBMCs. These receptors all come from a man between 18 and 29 years old in good health. Some clones in this sample may be carry-over from other donors' samples. The CDR3 runs from the conserved cysteine through the conserved F or W. D genes are given only for firm matches. Clone size is given for some rows only: seen once, a few or many times, or a class if the clone is expanded.

j_call,d_call,clone_size,v_call,cdr3_nt,cdr3_aa
TRBJ2-5,NA,NA,TRBV27,TGTGCCAGCAGTTTATGGGCAGGGGTTTTAGAGACCCAGTACTTC,CASSLWAGVLETQYF
TRBJ1-1,NA,NA,TRBV29-1,TGCAGCGTTCCGCCTCTATTCGACAGGCGGAACACTGAAGCTTTCTTT,CSVPPLFDRRNTEAFF
TRBJ2-1,NA,once,TRBV28,TGTGCCAGCAGTCTTTCCGCGCCATACAATGAGCAGTTCTTC,CASSLSAPYNEQFF
TRBJ1-1,TRBD1,NA,TRBV6-1,TGTGCCAGCAAAGGTGGGGACAGGGAGGTCACTGAAGCTTTCTTT,CASKGGDREVTEAFF
TRBJ1-2,TRBD1,NA,TRBV29-1,TGCAGCGTTGAGGCGGACAGGATAAATGGCTACACCTTC,CSVEADRINGYTF
TRBJ1-5,NA,NA,TRBV4-2,TGTGCCAGCAGCCAAGCTACAGCTTATAGCAATCAGCCCCAGCATTTT,CASSQATAYSNQPQHF
TRBJ2-7,NA,NA,TRBV7-9,TGTGCCAGCAGCTTAGGTGGGCTGCCGGCGTCGTACGAGCAGTACTTC,CASSLGGLPASYEQYF
TRBJ1-2,NA,NA,TRBV7-9,TGTGCCAGCAGCTCCCTGAGGGGCCCCGAATATGGCTATGGCTACACCTTC,CASSSLRGPEYGYGYTF
TRBJ2-1,TRBD2,once,TRBV11-3,TGTGCCAGCAGCCCAGGACTAGCGGGTAGCTCCTACAATGAGCAGTTCTTC,CASSPGLAGSSYNEQFF
TRBJ2-1,NA,NA,TRBV29-1,TGCAGCGGCCGCCCTACGCACACAGACCCCTCCAATGAGCAGTTCTTC,CSGRPTHTDPSNEQFF
TRBJ2-7,NA,NA,TRBV27,TGTGCCAGCAGTTTAGGGCAGCTCGGGCACGAGCAGTACTTC,CASSLGQLGHEQYF
TRBJ1-2,NA,NA,TRBV27,TGTGCCAGCAGTTTACAGGGAATTGGGTATGGCTACACCTTC,CASSLQGIGYGYTF
TRBJ1-2,TRBD1,NA,TRBV18,TGTGCCAGCTCATCGACCGGGACAGGGGGCGCCTATGGCTACACCTTC,CASSSTGTGGAYGYTF
TRBJ2-7,NA,NA,TRBV13,TGTGCCAGCACCAGCCAGCTAGACCTCTACGAGCAGTACTTC,CASTSQLDLYEQYF
TRBJ2-7,NA,NA,TRBV28,TGTGCCAGCAGTTTGGGAAGCGGCCTCTCCTACGAGCAGTACTTC,CASSLGSGLSYEQYF
TRBJ1-2,TRBD1,NA,TRBV28,TGTGCCAGCAGTCGACTCCGGGACAGGGGGCGTCACTATGGCTACACCTTC,CASSRLRDRGRHYGYTF
TRBJ1-5,TRBD1,few,TRBV4-2,TGTGCCAGCAGCCACACAGGGGGCTTGGGCAGTCAGCCCCAGCATTTT,CASSHTGGLGSQPQHF
TRBJ2-1,TRBD2,few,TRBV4-1,TGCGCCAGCAGCCCGAGACTAGCGGACTACAATGAGCAGTTCTTC,CASSPRLADYNEQFF
TRBJ1-1,NA,NA,TRBV7-9,TGTGCCAGCAGCAATTCCGGGCCCAGGACCACTGAAGCTTTCTTT,CASSNSGPRTTEAFF
TRBJ2-1,NA,NA,TRBV7-9,TGTGCCAGCAGCTTTATGGTACATGAGCAGTTCTTC,CASSFMVHEQFF
TRBJ2-7,NA,NA,TRBV14,TGTGCCAGCAGCCAACCCCGGATCGGGATTGCCTACGAGCAGTACTTC,CASSQPRIGIAYEQYF
TRBJ2-7,TRBD2,NA,TRBV9,TGTGCCAGCAGCGTAGCAGTTCTAGCGGGAGCCAACGAGCAGTACTTC,CASSVAVLAGANEQYF
TRBJ2-1,TRBD2,NA,TRBV25-1,TGTGCCAGCAGTGATCGGGCTAGCGGGTCCTATGAGCAGTTCTTC,CASSDRASGSYEQFF
TRBJ2-7,NA,NA,TRBV11-1,TGTGCCAGCAGCCCCCACCCCCCCGGACAAGGGTCTATTAGGGAGCAGTACTTC,CASSPHPPGQGSIREQYF
TRBJ1-1,TRBD1,NA,TRBV7-9,TGTGCCAGCAGCATCTGGACAGGGAGGGCTTTCTTT,CASSIWTGRAFF
TRBJ2-7,TRBD2,once,TRBV19,TGTGCCAGTAGTATAACTAGCGGGAGGGCCCGCGAGCAGTACTTC,CASSITSGRAREQYF
TRBJ2-7,NA,NA,TRBV27,TGTGCCAGCAGTAGGGGGGGAGTGGGCAGGTCCTACGAGCAGTACTTC,CASSRGGVGRSYEQYF
TRBJ1-1,NA,NA,TRBV19,TGTGCCAGTAGTATGGGGGACGCGGGATTAATGAACACTGAAGCTTTCTTT,CASSMGDAGLMNTEAFF
TRBJ2-7,NA,NA,TRBV28,TGTGCCAGTACGAGAAAGGAGACATTTGCAGTCTACGAGCAGTACTTC,CASTRKETFAVYEQYF
TRBJ1-4,NA,NA,TRBV4-3,TGCGCCAGCAGCCAAGAACAGGAGAGGGACACAACTAATGAAAAACTGTTTTTT,CASSQEQERDTTNEKLFF
TRBJ2-6,NA,NA,TRBV29-1,TGCAGCGTTGAACTGGGAGGCACTGGGGCCAACGTCCTGACTTTC,CSVELGGTGANVLTF
TRBJ2-2,NA,NA,TRBV5-1,TGCGCCAGCAGCCCGACCTCTGACAGCACCGGGGAGCTGTTTTTT,CASSPTSDSTGELFF
TRBJ1-2,NA,NA,TRBV13,TGTGCCAGCAGCTTCAGGACCCTGCCGAACTATGGCTACACCTTC,CASSFRTLPNYGYTF
TRBJ2-5,NA,NA,TRBV7-9,TGTGCCAGCAGCTTGTGGGGGGAGACCCAGTACTTC,CASSLWGETQYF
TRBJ2-7,TRBD1,NA,TRBV7-9,TGTGCCAGCAGATCGGGACAGGGGTACGAGCAGTACTTC,CASRSGQGYEQYF